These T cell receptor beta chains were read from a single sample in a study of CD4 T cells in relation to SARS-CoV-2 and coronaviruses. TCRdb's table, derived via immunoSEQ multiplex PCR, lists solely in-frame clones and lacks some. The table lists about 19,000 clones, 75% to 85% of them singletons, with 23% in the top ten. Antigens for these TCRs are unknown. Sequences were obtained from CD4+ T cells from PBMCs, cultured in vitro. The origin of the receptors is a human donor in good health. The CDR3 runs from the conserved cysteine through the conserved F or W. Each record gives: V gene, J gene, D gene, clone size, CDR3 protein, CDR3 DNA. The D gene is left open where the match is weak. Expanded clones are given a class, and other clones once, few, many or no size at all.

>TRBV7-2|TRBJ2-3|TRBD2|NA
CASSLVFSGGADTQYF
TGTGCCAGCAGCTTAGTTTTTAGCGGGGGGGCAGATACGCAGTATTTT
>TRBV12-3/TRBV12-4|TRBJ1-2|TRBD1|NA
CASSRQGAYGYTF
TGTGCCAGCAGTAGACAGGGGGCCTATGGCTACACCTTC
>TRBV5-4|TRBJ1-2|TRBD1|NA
CASSLVGGGYTF
TGTGCCAGCAGCTTGGTAGGGGGCGGCTACACCTTC
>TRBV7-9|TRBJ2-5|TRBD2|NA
CASSLSGGALETQYF
TGTGCCAGCAGCTTAAGCGGGGGGGCTCTGGAGACCCAGTACTTC
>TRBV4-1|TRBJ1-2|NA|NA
CASSPGDGPNYGYTF
TGCGCCAGCAGCCCAGGGGACGGCCCTAACTATGGCTACACCTTC
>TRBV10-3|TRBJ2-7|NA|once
CGYRDRYEQYF
TGTGGATACAGGGACCGGTACGAGCAGTACTTC
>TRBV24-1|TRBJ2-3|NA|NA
CATSDPGTTDTQYF
TGTGCCACCAGTGACCCGGGGACCACAGATACGCAGTATTTT
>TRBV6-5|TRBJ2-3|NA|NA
CASSYSRFSTTDTQYF
TGTGCCAGCAGTTACTCGAGATTCAGTACCACAGATACGCAGTATTTT
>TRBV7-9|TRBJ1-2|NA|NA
CASSLLQDYGYTF
TGTGCCAGCAGCTTATTACAGGACTATGGCTACACCTTC
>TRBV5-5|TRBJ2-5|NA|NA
CASSQDLETQYF
TGTGCCAGCAGCCAGGACTTAGAGACCCAGTACTTC
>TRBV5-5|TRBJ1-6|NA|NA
CASSLGGGWTVYNSPLHF
TGTGCCAGCAGCTTGGGGGGAGGCTGGACAGTCTATAATTCACCCCTCCACTTT
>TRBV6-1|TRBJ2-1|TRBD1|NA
CASSEALGQGVNEQFF
TGTGCCAGCAGTGAAGCCCTGGGACAGGGGGTCAATGAGCAGTTCTTC
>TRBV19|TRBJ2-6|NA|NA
CASSIPRGGSGANVLTF
TGTGCCAGTAGTATTCCGAGGGGAGGCTCTGGGGCCAACGTCCTGACTTTC
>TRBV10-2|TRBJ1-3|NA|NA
CASSESPGGSGNTIYF
TGCGCCAGCAGTGAGTCCCCGGGGGGCTCTGGAAACACCATATATTTT
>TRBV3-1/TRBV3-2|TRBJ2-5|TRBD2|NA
CASSPTGTSGETQYF
TGTGCCAGCAGCCCGACCGGGACTAGCGGGGAGACCCAGTACTTC
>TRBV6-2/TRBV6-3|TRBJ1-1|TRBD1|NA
CASSYSRTGFASEAFF
TGTGCCAGCAGTTACTCGAGGACAGGGTTTGCGTCTGAAGCTTTCTTT
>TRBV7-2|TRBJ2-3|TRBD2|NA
CASSHLLGGSSTDTQYF
TGTGCCAGCAGCCACCTCCTCGGGGGGTCTAGCACAGATACGCAGTATTTT
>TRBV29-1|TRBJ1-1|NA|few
CSVESTGLEAFF
TGCAGCGTTGAGTCTACAGGTCTGGAGGCTTTCTTT
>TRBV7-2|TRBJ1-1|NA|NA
CASSLDTGRTEAFF
TGTGCCAGCAGCTTAGATACGGGGAGGACTGAAGCTTTCTTT
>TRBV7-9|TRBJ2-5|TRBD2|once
CASSLLAGKGETQYF
TGTGCCAGCAGCTTACTAGCGGGAAAGGGAGAGACCCAGTACTTC
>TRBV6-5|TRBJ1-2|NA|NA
CASRGSGDYGYTF
TGTGCCAGCAGGGGGTCTGGGGACTATGGCTACACCTTC
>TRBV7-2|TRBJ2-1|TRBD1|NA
CASSKIQGGLYNEQFF
TGTGCCAGCAGCAAGATACAGGGGGGCCTCTACAATGAGCAGTTCTTC
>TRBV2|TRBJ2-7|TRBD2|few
CASRGTSGFSGSYEQYF
TGTGCCAGCAGAGGGACTAGCGGATTCTCTGGCTCCTACGAGCAGTACTTC
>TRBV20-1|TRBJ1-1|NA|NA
CSARSQAEAFF
TGCAGTGCTAGGTCACAGGCTGAAGCTTTCTTT
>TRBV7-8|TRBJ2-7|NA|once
CASSLRWILPYEQYF
TGTGCCAGCAGCTTAAGATGGATCCTACCCTACGAGCAGTACTTC
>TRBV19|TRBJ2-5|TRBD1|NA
CASGTGTGSTKTQYF
TGTGCCAGTGGCACCGGGACAGGGTCAACGAAGACCCAGTACTTC
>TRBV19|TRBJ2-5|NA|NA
CASSPRAPQETQYF
TGTGCCAGTAGTCCAAGGGCACCCCAAGAGACCCAGTACTTC
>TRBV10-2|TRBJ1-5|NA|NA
CASSDTGNQPQHF
TGCGCCAGCAGTGACACAGGGAATCAGCCCCAGCATTTT
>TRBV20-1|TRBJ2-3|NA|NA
CSAWISDTQYF
TGCAGTGCTTGGATTTCAGATACGCAGTATTTT
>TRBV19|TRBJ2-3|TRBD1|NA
CASRDRGPTDTQYF
TGTGCCAGTAGGGACAGGGGGCCGACAGATACGCAGTATTTT
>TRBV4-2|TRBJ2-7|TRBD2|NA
CASSPTGAGGKLEQYF
TGTGCCAGCAGCCCGACCGGAGCGGGAGGGAAATTAGAGCAGTACTTC
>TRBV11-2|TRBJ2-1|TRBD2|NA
CASSRGTSGRGEQFF
TGTGCCAGCAGCCGCGGGACTAGCGGGAGGGGTGAGCAGTTCTTC
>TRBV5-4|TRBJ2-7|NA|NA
CASSLQGPSYEQYF
TGTGCCAGCAGCTTACAGGGCCCTTCCTACGAGCAGTACTTC
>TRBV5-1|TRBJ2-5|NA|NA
CASSLEPGAGETQYF
TGCGCCAGCAGCTTGGAACCGGGAGCGGGAGAGACCCAGTACTTC
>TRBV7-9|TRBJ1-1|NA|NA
CASSSTGRAEAFF
TGTGCCAGCAGCTCCACAGGACGCGCTGAAGCTTTCTTT
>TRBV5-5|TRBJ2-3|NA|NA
CASSFDRSTDTQYF
TGTGCCAGCAGCTTCGACAGGAGCACAGATACGCAGTATTTT
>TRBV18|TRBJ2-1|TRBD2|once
CASQTSGGYNEQFF
TGTGCCAGCCAAACTAGCGGGGGGTACAATGAGCAGTTCTTC
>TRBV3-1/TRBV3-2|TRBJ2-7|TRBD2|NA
CASSQDRTSGGIPYSYEQYF
TGTGCCAGCAGCCAAGATCGGACTAGCGGGGGAATCCCCTACTCCTACGAGCAGTACTTC
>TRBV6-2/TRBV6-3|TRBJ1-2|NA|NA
CASSYSPVGYTF
TGTGCCAGCAGTTACTCGCCCGTTGGCTACACCTTC
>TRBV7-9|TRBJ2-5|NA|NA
CASSPWETQYF
TGTGCCAGCAGCCCCTGGGAGACCCAGTACTTC
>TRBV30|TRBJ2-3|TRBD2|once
CARRAGGPNTQYF
TGTGCCAGGCGGGCGGGAGGTCCGAATACGCAGTATTTT
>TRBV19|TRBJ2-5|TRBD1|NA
CASSKGAGETQYF
TGTGCCAGTAGTAAGGGGGCTGGGGAGACCCAGTACTTC
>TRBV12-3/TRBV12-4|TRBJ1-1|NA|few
CASAGGARTEAFF
TGTGCCAGCGCCGGAGGGGCTCGCACTGAAGCTTTCTTT
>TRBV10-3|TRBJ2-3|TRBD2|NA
CATRLAGDGDTQYF
TGTGCCACCAGACTAGCGGGAGATGGAGATACGCAGTATTTT
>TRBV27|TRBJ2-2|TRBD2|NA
CASSRGGKNTGELFF
TGTGCCAGCAGTCGCGGGGGAAAGAACACCGGGGAGCTGTTTTTT
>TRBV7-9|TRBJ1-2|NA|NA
CASSLGPSAVAVRDGYTF
TGTGCCAGCAGCTTAGGTCCGTCGGCAGTCGCTGTTCGAGATGGCTACACCTTC
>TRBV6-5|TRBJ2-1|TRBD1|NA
CASTGQVSSYNEQFF
TGTGCCAGCACAGGACAGGTTAGCTCCTACAATGAGCAGTTCTTC
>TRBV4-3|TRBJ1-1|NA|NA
CASSQDKDGNTEAFF
TGCGCCAGCAGCCAAGATAAAGACGGGAACACTGAAGCTTTCTTT